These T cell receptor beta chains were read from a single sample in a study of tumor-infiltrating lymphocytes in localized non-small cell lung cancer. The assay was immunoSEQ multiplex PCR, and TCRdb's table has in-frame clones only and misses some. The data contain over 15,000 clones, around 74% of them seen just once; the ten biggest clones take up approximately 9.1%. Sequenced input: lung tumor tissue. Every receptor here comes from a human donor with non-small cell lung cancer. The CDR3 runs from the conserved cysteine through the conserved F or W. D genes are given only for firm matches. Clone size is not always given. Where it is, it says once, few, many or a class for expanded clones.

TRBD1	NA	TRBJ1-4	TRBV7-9	CASSLAVPGTGSVKLFF	TGTGCCAGCAGCTTAGCTGTTCCCGGGACAGGGAGTGTAAAACTGTTTTTT
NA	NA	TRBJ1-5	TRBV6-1	CASSDEGGSHQPQHF	TGTGCCAGCAGTGATGAGGGAGGGAGCCATCAGCCCCAGCATTTT
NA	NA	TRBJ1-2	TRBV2	CASTPGTPAATF	TGTGCCAGCACCCCGGGAACCCCTGCCGCCACCTTC
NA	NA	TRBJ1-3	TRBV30	CAWGEGNTIYF	TGTGCCTGGGGAGAAGGAAACACCATATATTTT
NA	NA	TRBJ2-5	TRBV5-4	CAFQGVGETQYF	TGTGCCTTCCAAGGGGTCGGAGAGACCCAGTACTTC
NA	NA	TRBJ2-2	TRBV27	CASSLKTGGELFF	TGTGCCAGCAGTTTAAAAACAGGCGGGGAGCTGTTTTTT
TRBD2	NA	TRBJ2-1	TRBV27	CASSLLAGGLPNEQFF	TGTGCCAGCTCTCTTCTAGCGGGCGGCCTTCCCAATGAGCAGTTCTTC
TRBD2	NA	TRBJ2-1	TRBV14	CASSPFTGGLWNEQFF	TGTGCCAGCAGCCCTTTTACGGGAGGGCTTTGGAATGAGCAGTTCTTC
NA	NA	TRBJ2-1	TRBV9	CASSPRLFELYNEQFF	TGTGCCAGCAGCCCACGGCTGTTCGAGCTTTACAATGAGCAGTTCTTC
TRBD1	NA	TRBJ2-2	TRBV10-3	CAISDPDTGGSGELFF	TGTGCCATCAGTGATCCAGACACAGGGGGATCCGGGGAGCTGTTTTTT
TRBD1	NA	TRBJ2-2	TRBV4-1	CASSRPGTGITGELFF	TGCGCCAGCAGCCGCCCAGGGACAGGAATAACCGGGGAGCTGTTTTTT
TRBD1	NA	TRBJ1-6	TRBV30	CAWSISNRGSSPLHF	TGTGCCTGGAGTATATCAAACAGGGGGTCTTCACCCCTCCACTTT
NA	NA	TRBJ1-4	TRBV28	CASHRTTNEKLFF	TGTGCCAGCCACAGAACAACTAATGAAAAACTGTTTTTT
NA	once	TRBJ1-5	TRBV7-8	CASSLDGGDQPQHF	TGTGCCAGCAGCTTAGATGGGGGAGATCAGCCCCAGCATTTT
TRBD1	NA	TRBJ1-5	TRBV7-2	CASSTGQGPNQPQHF	TGTGCCAGCAGCACCGGACAGGGCCCAAATCAGCCCCAGCATTTT
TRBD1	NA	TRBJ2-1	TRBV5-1	CASRPGTGGHEQFF	TGCGCCAGCAGACCCGGGACAGGGGGTCATGAGCAGTTCTTC
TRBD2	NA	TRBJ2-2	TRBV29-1	CSVEVRGERANTGELFF	TGCAGCGTTGAGGTTCGGGGGGAGCGCGCGAACACCGGGGAGCTGTTTTTT
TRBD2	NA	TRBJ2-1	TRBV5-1	CASSLGVSGNGSYNEQFF	TGCGCCAGCAGCTTGGGCGTTAGCGGGAACGGCTCCTACAATGAGCAGTTCTTC
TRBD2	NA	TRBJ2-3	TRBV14	CASSLGLAAPVLPLSTDTQYF	TGTGCCAGCAGCCTGGGACTAGCGGCTCCCGTGTTGCCCCTCAGCACAGATACGCAGTATTTT
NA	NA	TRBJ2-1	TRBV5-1	CASSFVGTPDNEQFF	TGCGCCAGCAGCTTTGTCGGGACTCCTGACAATGAGCAGTTCTTC
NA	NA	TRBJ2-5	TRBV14	CASSPGLYRGETQYF	TGTGCCAGCAGCCCCGGACTCTATCGTGGGGAGACCCAGTACTTC
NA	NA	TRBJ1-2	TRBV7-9	CASSPGEQGPQSGYTF	TGTGCCAGCAGCCCCGGAGAACAGGGCCCTCAGAGTGGGTACACCTTC
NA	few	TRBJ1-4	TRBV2	CASSLKPNEKLFF	TGTGCCAGCAGTCTAAAACCGAATGAAAAACTGTTTTTT
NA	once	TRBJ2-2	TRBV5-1	CASSLEGGAPLGFF	TGCGCCAGCAGCTTGGAGGGGGGGGCCCCCCTCGGGTTTTTT
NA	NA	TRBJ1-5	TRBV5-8	CASSSVYSNQPQHF	TGTGCCAGCAGCTCCGTTTATAGCAATCAGCCCCAGCATTTT
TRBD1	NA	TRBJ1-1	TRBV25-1	CASSFRGPRTEAFF	TGTGCCAGCAGTTTCAGGGGGCCGCGGACTGAAGCTTTCTTT
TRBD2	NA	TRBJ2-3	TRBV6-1	CASSDSGGADTQYF	TGTGCCAGCAGTGATAGCGGGGGGGCTGATACGCAGTATTTT
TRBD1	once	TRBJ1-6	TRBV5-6	CASSSQGSGNSPLHF	TGTGCCAGCAGCTCACAGGGGTCAGGGAATTCACCCCTCCACTTT
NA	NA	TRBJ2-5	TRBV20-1	CSAQSPETQYF	TGCAGTGCCCAGTCTCCAGAGACCCAGTACTTC
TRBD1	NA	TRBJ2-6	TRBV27	CASSSRGSGANVLTF	TGTGCCAGCAGTTCCAGGGGGTCCGGGGCCAACGTCCTGACTTTC
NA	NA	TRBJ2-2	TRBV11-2	CASSLEGPPGELFF	TGTGCCAGCAGCTTAGAAGGCCCCCCCGGGGAGCTGTTTTTT
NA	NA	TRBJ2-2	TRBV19	CASSFRVAGELFF	TGTGCCAGTAGTTTTAGGGTGGCCGGGGAGCTGTTTTTT
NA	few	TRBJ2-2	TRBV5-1	CASSSSTGNTGELFF	TGCGCCAGCAGCAGTTCGACAGGGAACACCGGGGAGCTGTTTTTT
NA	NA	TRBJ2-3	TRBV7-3	CASSLIPGTGTDTQYF	TGTGCCAGCAGCTTAATCCCCGGGACGGGCACAGATACGCAGTATTTT
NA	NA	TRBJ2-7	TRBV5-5	CASRRNRDYEQYF	TGTGCCAGCAGGCGGAACCGGGACTACGAGCAGTACTTC
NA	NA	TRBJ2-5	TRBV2	CASAQGALRTEETQYF	TGTGCCAGCGCTCAAGGGGCCCTCCGGACCGAAGAGACCCAGTACTTC
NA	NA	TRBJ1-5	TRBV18	CASSPRGGRPDQPQHF	TGTGCCAGCTCACCACGGGGGGGACGTCCCGATCAGCCCCAGCATTTT
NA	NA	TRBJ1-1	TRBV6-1	CASSPTPFLNTEAFF	TGTGCCAGCAGTCCCACCCCCTTTCTGAACACTGAAGCTTTCTTT